These T cell receptor beta chains were read from a single sample in a study of technical replicates of blood from several donors. Assay: immunoSEQ multiplex PCR; the TCRdb copy retains only in-frame clones and omits some. This table holds about 50,000 clones, approximately 94% found once. The specimen was T cells isolated from PBMCs. Receptors originate from a human donor in good health. CDR3s include the opening cysteine and the closing phenylalanine or tryptophan. A D gene is named only where the DNA matches it firmly. Expanded clones are given a class, and other clones once, few, many or no size at all.

v_call,clone_size,d_call,j_call,cdr3_nt,cdr3_aa
TRBV10-3,once,NA,TRBJ2-1,TGTGCCATCAGAACAGGAGCCTACAATGAGCAGTTCTTC,CAIRTGAYNEQFF
TRBV7-2,once,NA,TRBJ2-6,TGTGCCAGCAGCTTAGACGGAGGCCCCGGGGCCAACGTCCTGACTTTC,CASSLDGGPGANVLTF
TRBV11-2,NA,NA,TRBJ2-7,TGTGCCAGCAGTCGAGAGGCATCCTACGAGCAGTACTTC,CASSREASYEQYF
TRBV7-2,NA,TRBD2,TRBJ2-2,TGTGCCAGCAGCACCCCTAGCGGGAGAACCGGGGAGCTGTTTTTT,CASSTPSGRTGELFF
TRBV4-2,once,NA,TRBJ1-2,TGTGCCAGCAGCCACCTAGACAGACTTAACTATGGCTACACCTTC,CASSHLDRLNYGYTF
TRBV6-1,NA,NA,TRBJ2-7,TGTGCCAGCAGTGACCGGGGGTTGGACGAGCAGTACTTC,CASSDRGLDEQYF
TRBV6-1,once,NA,TRBJ2-7,TGTGCCAGCAGTGAAGGTGGGCAGGCCTACGAGCAGTACTTC,CASSEGGQAYEQYF
TRBV27,NA,NA,TRBJ2-1,TGTGCCAGCAGTTTCCAGACTAACAATGAGCAGTTCTTC,CASSFQTNNEQFF
TRBV28,NA,NA,TRBJ1-2,TGTGCCAGCAATGGACATCCAAACTATGGCTACACCTTC,CASNGHPNYGYTF
TRBV4-3,NA,NA,TRBJ1-2,TGCGCCAGCAGCCCGTTCTCCCGTGGTACAGCAGGCTACACCTTC,CASSPFSRGTAGYTF
TRBV27,NA,NA,TRBJ1-1,TGTGCCAGCAGTGCTGGGAGTTCCATGAACACTGAAGCTTTCTTT,CASSAGSSMNTEAFF
TRBV11-3,NA,NA,TRBJ2-7,TGTGCCAGCAGCTTACAAGGTAGCGTACACGAGCAGTACTTC,CASSLQGSVHEQYF
TRBV6-5,NA,NA,TRBJ2-3,TGTGCCAGCAGTTACCCGGGGGCAGATACGCAGTATTTT,CASSYPGADTQYF
TRBV29-1,NA,NA,TRBJ2-7,TGCAGCGTTGAAGCATACGAGGGCTCCTACGAGCAGTACTTC,CSVEAYEGSYEQYF
TRBV2,NA,NA,TRBJ2-7,TGTGCCAGCAGTGACCAGGGGGGAACCTACGAGCAGTACTTC,CASSDQGGTYEQYF
TRBV4-1,NA,TRBD1,TRBJ2-3,TGCGCCAGCAGCCAAAGGACAGGGGGGGCAGATACGCAGTATTTT,CASSQRTGGADTQYF
TRBV6-1,NA,TRBD2,TRBJ2-3,TGTGCCAGCAGTGTTTATAGCGGGAGAAACTTGGTGAGCACAGATACGCAGTATTTT,CASSVYSGRNLVSTDTQYF
TRBV27,NA,TRBD1,TRBJ2-7,TGTGCCAGCAGTGTTGGACAGGGAACCTACGAGCAGTACTTC,CASSVGQGTYEQYF
TRBV5-4,NA,TRBD1,TRBJ2-1,TGTGCCAGCAGTTCTACCGGGACAGGGACCAATGAGCAGTTCTTC,CASSSTGTGTNEQFF
TRBV5-5,NA,NA,TRBJ2-7,TGTGCCAGCAGCCAGACGTGGGCGACCTACGAGCAGTACTTC,CASSQTWATYEQYF
TRBV11-2,NA,NA,TRBJ2-7,TGTGCCAGCAGCTTTGGCAACCCCTACGAGCAGTACTTC,CASSFGNPYEQYF
TRBV9,NA,TRBD2,TRBJ2-3,TGTGCCAGCAACATAGCGGGAGGCACAGATACGCAGTATTTT,CASNIAGGTDTQYF
TRBV25-1,once,NA,TRBJ2-7,TGTGCCAGCAGTGCTGGGACACTCCCCTACGAGCAGTACTTC,CASSAGTLPYEQYF
TRBV11-3,NA,TRBD1,TRBJ2-1,TGTGCCAGCAGCTTCGTCCGGGACAGGGGGTATGATGAGCAGTTCTTC,CASSFVRDRGYDEQFF
TRBV4-3,NA,NA,TRBJ1-2,TGCGCCAGCAGCCAAGGCCAGGTCCCGGTACGCTACACCTTC,CASSQGQVPVRYTF
TRBV6-5,NA,NA,TRBJ1-2,TGTGCCAGCAGTTACTCGGGGGGGGCCAACTATGGCTACACCTTC,CASSYSGGANYGYTF
TRBV11-3,NA,NA,TRBJ2-1,TGTGCCAGCAGCTTAGGTTGGGGACTCCACAATGAGCAGTTCTTC,CASSLGWGLHNEQFF
TRBV5-4,NA,TRBD1,TRBJ1-2,TGTGCCAGCAGCTTGGGGGACAGCCCATATGGCTACACCTTC,CASSLGDSPYGYTF
TRBV7-6,NA,TRBD1,TRBJ2-7,TGTGCCAGCAGTTACCCGGGACAGGGCTACGAGCAGTACTTC,CASSYPGQGYEQYF
TRBV13,NA,NA,TRBJ2-7,TGTGCCAGCAGCTTAGTCGCGGATTCCTACGAGCAGTACTTC,CASSLVADSYEQYF
TRBV7-8,NA,NA,TRBJ2-7,TGTGCCAGCAGCTTAGATTTCAGCTCCTACGAGCAGTACTTC,CASSLDFSSYEQYF
TRBV6-6,NA,NA,TRBJ2-3,TGTGCCAGCAGTGTAACAGATACGCAGTATTTT,CASSVTDTQYF
TRBV30,NA,TRBD1,TRBJ2-2,TGTGCCTGGAGTCAGGCTGATTGGACAGGAGAGACCGGGGAGCTGTTTTTT,CAWSQADWTGETGELFF
TRBV9,NA,NA,TRBJ1-2,TGTGCCAGCAGCGTAGCCAAATCGGGAGAAAACTATGGCTACACCTTC,CASSVAKSGENYGYTF
TRBV7-9,NA,NA,TRBJ2-3,TGTGCCAGCAGCTTAGGATTAGGGGGTGCGCAGTATTTT,CASSLGLGGAQYF
TRBV5-8,NA,TRBD1,TRBJ1-5,TGTGCCAGCAGCTTGGGGCAGGGGGAAGGATATCAGCCCCAGCATTTT,CASSLGQGEGYQPQHF
TRBV28,few,NA,TRBJ2-1,TGTGCCAGCAGTTTATTGGCAGGGGTAATTTCGAGGAATGAGCAGTTCTTC,CASSLLAGVISRNEQFF
TRBV10-3,NA,TRBD1,TRBJ2-3,TGTGCCATCAGTGGTTTAACAGGGGGCTTAACGTCAGATACGCAGTATTTT,CAISGLTGGLTSDTQYF
TRBV13,NA,TRBD1,TRBJ1-5,TGTGCCAGCAGCCAGACTCAACAGGGGATAGATGGTCAGCCCCAGCATTTT,CASSQTQQGIDGQPQHF
TRBV5-6,NA,NA,TRBJ1-2,TGTGCCAGCCTAACGACAGTTAACTATGGCTACACCTTC,CASLTTVNYGYTF
TRBV27,NA,NA,TRBJ2-2,TGTGCCAGCACTCGACTTGGGGTGGGACAGAACACCGGGGAGCTGTTTTTT,CASTRLGVGQNTGELFF
TRBV30,once,NA,TRBJ2-7,TGTGCCTGGAGTCCTCAGGGTTACGAGCAGTACTTC,CAWSPQGYEQYF
TRBV28,few,NA,TRBJ1-2,TGTGCCAGCAGGACAAGACCTGCAAACTATGGCTACACCTTC,CASRTRPANYGYTF
TRBV7-8,NA,NA,TRBJ2-7,TGTGCCAGCAGCTTTCCGAATCGGGACAACCTCTTGGAGCAGTACTTC,CASSFPNRDNLLEQYF
TRBV5-1,NA,NA,TRBJ2-7,TGCGCCAGCAACGGGAAAGGGTACGAGCAGTACTTC,CASNGKGYEQYF
TRBV28,NA,TRBD2,TRBJ2-2,TGTGCCAGCAGAACCCTAGCGGGAGCGATCGGGGAGCTGTTTTTT,CASRTLAGAIGELFF
TRBV14,NA,NA,TRBJ2-1,TGTGCCAGCAGCCACGGTAATAGCCATGAGCAGTTCTTC,CASSHGNSHEQFF
TRBV29-1,NA,NA,TRBJ2-7,TGCAGCGTTGAAGCGGGGTTGTCCTACGAGCAGTACTTC,CSVEAGLSYEQYF
TRBV27,once,NA,TRBJ1-1,TGTGCCAGCAGTTTGGGGGGGGCTCGCATGAACACTGAAGCTTTCTTT,CASSLGGARMNTEAFF
TRBV7-3,once,NA,TRBJ2-6,TGTGCCAGCAGCGTGGGGGGTCCCGGGGCCAACGTCCTGACTTTC,CASSVGGPGANVLTF
TRBV7-8,NA,NA,TRBJ1-4,TGTGCCAGCAGCCCCCTAGGTTTTGCAACTAATGAAAAACTGTTTTTT,CASSPLGFATNEKLFF
TRBV28,NA,TRBD2,TRBJ2-3,TGTGCCAGCAGACCAGCGGGGGTAGCAGGGGATACGCAGTATTTT,CASRPAGVAGDTQYF
TRBV9,NA,TRBD1,TRBJ1-1,TGTGCCAGCAGCGTCACAGGGGTGGACACTGAAGCTTTCTTT,CASSVTGVDTEAFF
TRBV7-9,few,TRBD1,TRBJ1-3,TGTGCCAGCAGCCCGTCGAAACAGGGGGAAGGAGGGAGAAACACCATATATTTT,CASSPSKQGEGGRNTIYF
TRBV5-1,NA,TRBD1,TRBJ1-4,TGCGCCAGCAGCTCAAGGACAGGGTCCTCTGAAAAACTGTTTTTT,CASSSRTGSSEKLFF